The next 6 T cell receptor beta chains were all read from a single sample in a study of vaccination and CD4 T cells after COVID-19. Treatment given: approximately 9-day PBMC culture with coronavirus spike peptide pools or control peptides (ViraFEST assay). No cognate antigen is known for these TCRs. Sequencing of the DNA from cultured CD4+ T cells was carried out with the Oncomine TCR Beta short-read assay. Using its own MiXCR run on the PCR reads, TCRdb lists one record per CDR3 protein. The sample lists more than 10,000 distinct CDR3 sequences; 45% to 65% were seen once. The source material was CD4+ T cells from blood, cultured in vitro. The source of these receptors is a human donor who had recovered from COVID-19.

This rearrangement joins TRBV29-1 to TRBJ1-2; D possibly corresponds to TRBD1 (5 bases). The germline gives CDR1 SQVTM, CDR2 ANQGSEA. Deletions cut 2 bases from V and 3 bases from J, with 13 bases between. This CDR3 comprises 14 residues. The CDR3 sequence: CSVERRGGDYGYTF. The CDR3 region has the DNA TGCAGCGTTGAAAGGAGGGGCGGTGACTATGGCTACACCTTC.

This clonotype has only a few counts. V usage is TRBV15 and J usage is TRBJ1-2; D ambiguous. The ends were cut back, 0 bases at V and 1 base at J, with 0 bases in the middle. CDR3 length equals 12 residues. CDR1 is LNHNV and CDR2 is YYDKDF in the germline V gene (reference sequence). In nucleotides, the CDR3 is TGTGCCACCAGCAGAGATAACTATGGCTACACCTTC. It codes for CATSRDNYGYTF.

J is TRBJ2-1 and V is TRBV21-1; the table's D gene call, TRBD2, was not cross checked with the DNA. TRBV21-1 is designated a pseudogene. This CDR3 is built from 12 residues. In DNA form, the CDR3 reads TGTGCCATCACTAGCGGGAGGAATGAGCAGTTCTTC. Its protein product is CAITSGRNEQFF.

In this sample, this clonotype turned up a few times. V is TRBV6-2 or TRBV6-3 and J is TRBJ2-2; no firm D call. CDR3 length equals 13 residues. Trimming cost V 0 bases and J 4 bases, with 3 bases left between them. Germline V gene lookup returns CDR1 MNHEY and CDR2 SVGEGT. The CDR3 sequence: CASSYSTTGELFF. For the CDR3, the DNA is TGTGCCAGCAGTTACTCGACCACCGGGGAGCTGTTTTTT.

The CDR3 nucleotides read TGTGCCAGCAGTGGAGCCGGGACGTATAGCAATCAGCCCCAGCATTTT. This translates into CASSGAGTYSNQPQHF. The V call is TRBV6-1, the J call TRBJ1-5, with a possible D match to TRBD1 (5 bases). This CDR3 has 16 residues. V was pared by 4 bases and J by 0 bases, with 13 bases between. From germline, CDR1 is MNHNS and CDR2 SASEGT.

This clonotype was recorded only once. The rearrangement joins TRBV27 to TRBJ2-3, with 8 bases that match TRBD2. Looked up from germline, CDR1 is MNHEY and CDR2 is SMNVEV (reference sequence). This CDR3 is built from 18 residues. With 5 bases clipped from V and 4 bases from J, the junction kept 17 bases outside the gene matches. The chain's CDR3 is CASSPVELRLALPDTQYF. DNA of the CDR3: TGTGCCAGCAGTCCAGTCGAACTCAGACTAGCGTTACCAGATACGCAGTATTTT.